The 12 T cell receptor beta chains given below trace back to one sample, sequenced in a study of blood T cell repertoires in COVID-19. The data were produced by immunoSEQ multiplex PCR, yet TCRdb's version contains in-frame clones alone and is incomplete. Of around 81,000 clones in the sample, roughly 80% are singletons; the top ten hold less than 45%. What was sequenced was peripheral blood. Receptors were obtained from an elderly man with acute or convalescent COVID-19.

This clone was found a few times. CDR3 bases: TGTGCCACCAGTATCCTCACTAATACGCAGTATTTT. As protein: CATSILTNTQYF. The chain has TRBV15 and TRBJ2-3; D ambiguous. With 6 bases removed from V and 7 bases from J, the gap between germline ends came to 11 bases. Germline CDR1 and CDR2: LNHNV and YYDKDF (reference sequence). This CDR3 region has 12 residues.

CDR3: CASNGQGNTEAFF. The CDR3, as DNA: TGTGCCAGCAATGGGCAGGGGAACACTGAAGCTTTCTTT. The chain is built from TRBV25-1 and TRBJ1-1; weak D call: TRBD1 (5 bases). Trimming took off 7 bases at V and 1 base at J, with 10 bases between the two ends. Germline CDR1 is MGHDK and CDR2 is SYGVNS. The CDR3 has 13 amino acids. Combining the CDR3 with reference TRBV25-1 and TRBJ1-1 gives the whole variable domain EADIYQTPRYLVIGTGKKITLECSQTMGHDKMYWYQQDPGMELHLIHYSYGVNSTEKGDLSSESTVSRIRTEHFPLTLESARPSHTSQYLCASNGQGNTEAFFGQGTRLTVV.

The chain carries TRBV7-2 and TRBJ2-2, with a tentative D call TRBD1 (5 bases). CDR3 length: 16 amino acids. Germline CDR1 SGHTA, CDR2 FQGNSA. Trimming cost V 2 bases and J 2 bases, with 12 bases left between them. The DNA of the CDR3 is TGTGCCAGCAGCTTAAGTAGTAGGGGAAACACCGGGGAGCTGTTTTTT. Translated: CASSLSSRGNTGELFF.

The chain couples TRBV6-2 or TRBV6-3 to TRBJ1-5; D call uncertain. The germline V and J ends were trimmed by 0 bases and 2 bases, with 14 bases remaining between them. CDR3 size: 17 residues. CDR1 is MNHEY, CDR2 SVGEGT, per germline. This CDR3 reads CASSYSRRTSGNQPQHF. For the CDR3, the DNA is TGTGCCAGCAGTTACTCGAGGCGGACTAGCGGCAATCAGCCCCAGCATTTT.

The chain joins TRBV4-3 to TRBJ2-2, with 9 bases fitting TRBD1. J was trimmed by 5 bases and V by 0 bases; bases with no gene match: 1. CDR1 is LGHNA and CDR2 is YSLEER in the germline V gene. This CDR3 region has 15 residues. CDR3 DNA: TGCGCCAGCAGCCAAGAAGACAGGGGGACCGGGGAGCTGTTTTTT. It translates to CASSQEDRGTGELFF.

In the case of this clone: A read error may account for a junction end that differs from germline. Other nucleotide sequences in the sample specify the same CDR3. The CDR3 coding sequence is TGTCCCAGAAGTAACCCGGGGGGGGGACTCGGGAACACTGAAGCTTTCTTT. Encoded protein: CPRSNPGGGLGNTEAFF. V gene TRBV19 combines with J gene TRBJ1-1; a weak D match, TRBD1 (5 bases). This CDR3 region has 17 residues. Germline V gives CDR1 LNHDA, CDR2 SQIVND (reference sequence).

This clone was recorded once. In nucleotides, the CDR3 is TGTGCCAGCAGTTACTCCTCGGGACATACCTACGAGCAGTACTTC. Its protein is CASSYSSGHTYEQYF. This rearrangement joins TRBV6-5 to TRBJ2-7; possible D gene TRBD1, 6 bases. Between the trimmed V and J ends, which lost 0 bases and 2 bases, there was a span of 11 bases. CDR1 MNHEY and CDR2 SVGAGI come from the germline V gene. CDR3 length equals 15 residues.

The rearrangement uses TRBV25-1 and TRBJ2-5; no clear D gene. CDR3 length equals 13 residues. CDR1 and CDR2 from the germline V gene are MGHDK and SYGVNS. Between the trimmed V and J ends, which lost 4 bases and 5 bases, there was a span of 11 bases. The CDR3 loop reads CASSAYPLETQYF. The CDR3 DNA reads TGTGCCAGCAGTGCCTACCCGTTGGAGACCCAGTACTTC.

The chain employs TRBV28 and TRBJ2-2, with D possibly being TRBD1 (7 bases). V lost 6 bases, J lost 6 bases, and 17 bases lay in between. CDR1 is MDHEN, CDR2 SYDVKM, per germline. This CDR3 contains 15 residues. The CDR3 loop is CASRRQGGVAGELFF. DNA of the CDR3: TGTGCCAGCAGGAGACAGGGAGGTGTGGCCGGGGAGCTGTTTTTT.

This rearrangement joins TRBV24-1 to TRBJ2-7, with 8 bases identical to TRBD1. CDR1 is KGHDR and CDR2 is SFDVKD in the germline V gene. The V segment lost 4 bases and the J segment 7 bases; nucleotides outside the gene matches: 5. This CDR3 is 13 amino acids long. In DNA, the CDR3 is TGTGCCACCAGTGAGACAGGGGCTAGGGAGCAGTACTTC. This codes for CATSETGAREQYF.

The CDR3 region is CASSQPTGISYEQYF. The CDR3 DNA reads as TGCGCCAGCAGCCAACCGACAGGAATCTCCTACGAGCAGTACTTC. The chain is built from TRBV5-1 and TRBJ2-7; possible D gene TRBD1, 6 bases. The germline gives CDR1 SGHRS, CDR2 YFSETQ. The CDR3 is 15 amino acids. Trimming cost V 4 bases and J 0 bases, with 14 bases left between them. The whole variable domain, remainder taken from reference TRBV5-1 and TRBJ2-7, is KAGVTQTPRYLIKTRGQQVTLSCSPISGHRSVSWYQQTPGQGLQFLFEYFSETQRNKGNFPGRFSGRQFSNSRSEMNVSTLELGDSALYLCASSQPTGISYEQYFGPGTRLTVT.

The CDR3 region has the DNA TGTGCCAGCAGTGATGTAGTCGTAACTAATGAAAAACTGTTTTTT. This gives the protein CASSDVVVTNEKLFF. The chain employs TRBV25-1 and TRBJ1-4; D is unresolved. The length of the CDR3 is 15 residues. Germline-derived CDR1 and CDR2 are MGHDK and SYGVNS. V was cut by 3 bases and J by 1 base, with 9 bases left in between. Based on the CDR3 plus reference TRBV25-1 and TRBJ1-4, the full variable domain is EADIYQTPRYLVIGTGKKITLECSQTMGHDKMYWYQQDPGMELHLIHYSYGVNSTEKGDLSSESTVSRIRTEHFPLTLESARPSHTSQYLCASSDVVVTNEKLFFGSGTQLSVL.